This T cell receptor (beta chain) originates from a study of blood T cell repertoires in COVID-19. CDR1 and CDR2 from the germline V gene are DFQATT and SNEGSKA (reference sequence). The V end was cut by 3 bases, the J end by 4 bases, with 14 bases between. The CDR3 spans 14 residues. The table came from immunoSEQ multiplex PCR; TCRdb's copy has only in-frame clones and leaves some out. The table includes about 73,000 clones, 84% detected once. Sequencing was done on a sample of peripheral blood. The chain uses TRBV20-1 and TRBJ2-3, with a tentative D call TRBD2 (6 bases). This TCR came from a human donor in a cohort sampled during active COVID-19. CDR3 sequence reads: CSASLRGGADTQYF. In DNA, the CDR3 is TGCAGTGCTAGTTTGCGGGGTGGGGCAGATACGCAGTATTTT.